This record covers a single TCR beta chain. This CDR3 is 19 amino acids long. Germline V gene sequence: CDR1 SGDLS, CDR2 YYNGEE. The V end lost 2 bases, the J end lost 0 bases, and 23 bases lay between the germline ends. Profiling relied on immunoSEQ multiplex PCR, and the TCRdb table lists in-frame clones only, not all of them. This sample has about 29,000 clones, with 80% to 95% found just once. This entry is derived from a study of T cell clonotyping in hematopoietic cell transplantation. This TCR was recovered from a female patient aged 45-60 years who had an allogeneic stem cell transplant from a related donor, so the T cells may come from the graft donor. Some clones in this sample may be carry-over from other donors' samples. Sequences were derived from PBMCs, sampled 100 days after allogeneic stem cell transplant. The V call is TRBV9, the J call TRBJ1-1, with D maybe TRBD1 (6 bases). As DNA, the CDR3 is TGTGCCAGCAGCGTGACCGGGACGGACAGCAGATTTATGAACACTGAAGCTTTCTTT. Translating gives CASSVTGTDSRFMNTEAFF. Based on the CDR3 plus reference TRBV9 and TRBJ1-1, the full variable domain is DSGVTQTPKHLITATGQRVTLRCSPRSGDLSVYWYQQSLDQGLQFLIQYYNGEERAKGNILERFSAQQFPDLHSELNLSSLELGDSALYFCASSVTGTDSRFMNTEAFFGQGTRLTVV.